These 14 T cell receptor beta chains came from one sample sequenced in a study of blood T cell repertoires in COVID-19. Sequencing used immunoSEQ multiplex PCR; TCRdb keeps in-frame clones, though not all of them. This sample has about 140,000 clones, with 84% found just once. The sample consisted of peripheral blood. These TCRs come from a human donor in a cohort sampled during active COVID-19.

The rearrangement uses TRBV2 and TRBJ1-4; D unresolved. V was clipped by 3 bases and J by 7 bases, with 9 bases between them. Germline V gene data show CDR1 as SNHLY and CDR2 as FYNNEI. The CDR3 sequence is 13 residues long. The CDR3 sequence: CASSELTTEKLFF. The CDR3 DNA reads as TGTGCCAGCAGTGAGTTGACAACTGAAAAACTGTTTTTT. The whole variable domain, filled in from reference TRBV2 and TRBJ1-4, reads EPEVTQTPSHQVTQMGQEVILRCVPISNHLYFYWYRQILGQKVEFLVSFYNNEISEKSEIFDDQFSVERPDGSNFTLKIRSTKLEDSAMYFCASSELTTEKLFFGSGTQLSVL.

This sequence joins TRBV5-1 and TRBJ2-5; 12 bases are shared with TRBD2. This CDR3 has 17 residues. V gave up 0 bases and J gave up 4 bases; unmatched junction bases: 7. From germline, CDR1 is SGHRS and CDR2 YFSETQ. The CDR3 sequence: CASSLDPSSGRVETQYF. CDR3 nucleotides: TGCGCCAGCAGCTTGGACCCTTCTAGCGGGAGGGTAGAGACCCAGTACTTC.

The chain employs TRBV6-5 and TRBJ1-5; TRBD1 might be the D (6 bases). The ends were cut back, 8 bases at V and 8 bases at J, with 22 bases in the middle. The CDR3 has 15 residues. Germline loops: CDR1 MNHEY, CDR2 SVGAGI. The CDR3 sequence: CASCWRGGAGEPQHF. CDR3 DNA: TGTGCCAGCTGTTGGAGGGGGGGGGCTGGGGAGCCCCAGCATTTT.

This chain joins TRBV6-5 and TRBJ1-1; D is ambiguous. This CDR3 comprises 13 residues. Germline V CDR1 and CDR2: MNHEY, SVGAGI. V gave up 2 bases and J gave up 6 bases, with 10 bases separating them. CDR3 region: CASSYDYSAEAFF. Here the CDR3 DNA reads TGTGCCAGCAGTTACGACTACTCAGCTGAAGCTTTCTTT.

The chain employs TRBV3-1 (or the pseudogene TRBV3-2) and TRBJ1-5, with TRBD1 matching over 10 bases. The CDR3 loop spans 15 amino acids. Germline CDR1 is LGHDT and CDR2 is YNNKEL (reference sequence). V trimming: 4 bases; J trimming: 6 bases; junction bases outside the gene matches: 6. CDR3 nucleotides: TGTGCCAGCAGCCCGAAGACAGGGGGCGGTCAGCCCCAGCATTTT. Translation: CASSPKTGGGQPQHF.

About this clone itself: This specimen includes other DNA sequences encoding the same CDR3. V is TRBV24-1 and J is TRBJ1-5; no clear D gene. V lost 4 bases to trimming and J lost 0 bases, with 3 bases between them. Germline V gene sequence: CDR1 KGHDR, CDR2 SFDVKD. The length of the CDR3 is 13 residues. CDR3 sequence (DNA): TGTGCCACCAGTGAGCGTAGCAATCAGCCCCAGCATTTT. Protein product: CATSERSNQPQHF.

The chain combines TRBV28 with TRBJ1-1; D gene unclear. The ends were cut back, 4 bases at V and 6 bases at J, with 9 bases in the middle. CDR1 is MDHEN, CDR2 SYDVKM, per germline. This CDR3 comprises 12 residues. The DNA for the CDR3 is TGTGCCAGCAGTTCGAGACACCCTGAAGCTTTCTTT. Translating it yields CASSSRHPEAFF. Complete variable domain (other parts from reference TRBV28 and TRBJ1-1): DVKVTQSSRYLVKRTGEKVFLECVQDMDHENMFWYRQDPGLGLRLIYFSYDVKMKEKGDIPEGYSVSREKKERFSLILESASTNQTSMYLCASSSRHPEAFFGQGTRLTVV.

This clone was seen a single time. This chain's CDR3 is CASSLTGDSSYNEQFF. The CDR3 nucleotides read TGTGCCAGCAGCTTAACAGGGGACAGCTCCTACAATGAGCAGTTCTTC. V gene TRBV7-3 combines with J gene TRBJ2-1, with 7 bases identical to TRBD1. The CDR3 is 16 amino acids. The V segment lost 0 bases and the J segment 0 bases; nucleotides outside the gene matches: 2. In germline, CDR1 is SGHTA, CDR2 FQGTGA.

The rearrangement uses TRBV15 and TRBJ1-4; D is undetermined. Germline V gives CDR1 LNHNV, CDR2 YYDKDF (reference sequence). Trimming shortened V by 2 bases and J by 7 bases, and 11 bases separated the two germline ends. The CDR3 runs to 14 residues. CDR3 DNA sequence: TGTGCCACCAGCAGATCCGGGGATGGTGAAAAACTGTTTTTT. Its protein product is CATSRSGDGEKLFF.

The V and J genes are TRBV23-1 and TRBJ2-7; D is unresolved. TRBV23-1 is an ORF, and what it does is uncertain. This CDR3 comprises 11 residues. The V and J ends lost 7 bases and 3 bases respectively, with 7 bases between them. The DNA for the CDR3 is TGCGCCAGCATCCAGATCTACGAGCAGTACGTC. This gives the protein CASIQIYEQYV.

This clone was counted once. The CDR3 DNA reads TGCAGCGGCAGGGGCCCAGATACGCAGTATTTT. Residues: CSGRGPDTQYF. The rearrangement links TRBV29-1 to TRBJ2-3, with D perhaps TRBD1 (6 bases). Germline values: CDR1 SQVTM, CDR2 ANQGSEA. The germline V and J ends were trimmed by 7 bases and 4 bases, with 9 bases remaining between them. The CDR3 consists of 11 residues.

The chain uses TRBV11-2 and TRBJ2-1; 10 bases match TRBD2. The germline V gene encodes CDR1 SGHAT and CDR2 FQNNGV. Germline trimming cut 5 bases from V and 8 bases from J; bases unmatched to any gene: 12. The CDR3 consists of 16 residues. The CDR3 loop is CASSTTTSGKGDEQFF. As DNA, the CDR3 is TGTGCCAGCAGCACCACCACTAGCGGGAAAGGGGATGAGCAGTTCTTC.

The chain combines TRBV5-6 with TRBJ2-5; 9 positions match TRBD2. V trimming: 1 base; J trimming: 7 bases; junction bases outside the gene matches: 14. This CDR3 contains 17 residues. Germline-derived CDR1 and CDR2 are SGHDT and YYEEEE. CDR3 bases: TGTGCCAGCAGCTTGTATCAGGCTAGCGGGATTGGGGGGACCCAGTACTTC. Protein: CASSLYQASGIGGTQYF. Filled out from reference TRBV5-6 and TRBJ2-5, the complete variable domain reads DAGVTQSPTHLIKTRGQQVTLRCSPKSGHDTVSWYQQALGQGPQFIFQYYEEEERQRGNFPDRFSGHQFPNYSSELNVNALLLGDSALYLCASSLYQASGIGGTQYFGPGTRLLVL.

This sequence joins TRBV6-1 and TRBJ2-7, with 9 bases identical to TRBD2. This CDR3 contains 15 residues. Losses at the gene ends were 1 base for V and 6 bases for J; bases not matched to a gene: 7. Looked up from germline, CDR1 is MNHNS and CDR2 is SASEGT. CDR3 amino acids: CASSEDSGSLSEQYV. The CDR3 bases are TGTGCCAGCAGTGAAGATAGCGGGAGTCTCAGCGAGCAGTACGTC.